What follows are 6 T cell receptor beta chains derived from one specimen sequenced in a study of early T cells in non-severe SARS-CoV-2 infection. TCRdb called the 5' RACE reads again in MiXCR, with one record for every CDR3 protein. Of roughly 93,000 distinct CDR3 sequences in the sample, about 10% were seen once. Material for sequencing was whole blood. The receptors were sampled from an adult who was a healthcare worker with PCR-confirmed SARS-CoV-2 infection or an uninfected control (not recorded which).

This clonotype was picked up a small number of times. This chain links TRBV5-6 with TRBJ1-4; TRBD1 matches 7 bases. Per germline, CDR1 SGHDT and CDR2 YYEEEE. The CDR3 loop spans 14 amino acids. J gave up 8 bases and V 5 bases, and 9 bases lay outside the gene matches. The CDR3 here is CASSSPGQWEKLFF. CDR3 bases: TGTGCCAGCAGTTCCCCGGGACAGTGGGAAAAACTGTTTTTT.

This clonotype has just a few counts. V gene TRBV6-6 combines with J gene TRBJ1-2; possibly TRBD1 for D (6 bases). There are 13 residues in the CDR3. V gave up 6 bases and J gave up 2 bases, with 10 bases separating them. The germline V gene has CDR1 MNHNY and CDR2 SVGAGI (reference sequence). CDR3 region: CASSNTGNYGYTF. CDR3 coding DNA: TGTGCCAGCAGCAATACAGGGAACTATGGCTACACCTTC.

This clonotype was counted ten times or more. Compared with germline, one end of the junction differs, possibly owing to a read error. The chain carries TRBV5-1 and TRBJ2-7, with 7 bases aligning to TRBD1. The CDR3 has 14 amino acids. Germline CDR1 SGHRS, CDR2 YFSETQ. CDR3 bases: TGCGCCAGCAGCTTTTATCTTGGACAGGACTCCTTAAGCTTC. Protein product: CASSFYLGQDSLSF.

This clonotype appeared many times. The chain combines TRBV2 with TRBJ1-4; D gene uncertain. Germline assignment: CDR1 SNHLY and CDR2 FYNNEI. V lost 0 bases and J 7 bases, leaving 12 bases between the germline ends. The CDR3 contains 15 residues. The CDR3 is CASSEAGIRGEKLFF. CDR3 sequence (DNA): TGTGCCAGCAGTGAAGCGGGGATTCGAGGTGAAAAACTGTTTTTT.

In this sample, this clonotype turned up many times. The chain is built from TRBV3-1 and TRBJ2-7, with 9 positions matching TRBD2. The J segment lost 2 bases and the V segment lost 2 bases, leaving 4 bases of the junction unmatched. The germline V gene has CDR1 LGHDT and CDR2 YNNKEL (reference sequence). The CDR3 is 15 residues long. This chain's CDR3 is CASSQRLAATYEQYF. CDR3 bases: TGTGCCAGCAGCCAAAGACTAGCGGCCACCTACGAGCAGTACTTC.

This clonotype was detected only a few times. The rearrangement joins TRBV29-1 to TRBJ2-1; D gene unclear. In germline, CDR1 is SQVTM, CDR2 ANQGSEA. The CDR3 loop spans 14 amino acids. Trimming left V 4 bases short and J 0 bases short, with 10 bases between. This chain's CDR3 is CSVVPPSSYNEQFF. Written as DNA, the CDR3 is TGCAGCGTTGTTCCGCCGAGCTCCTACAATGAGCAGTTCTTC.